These 23 T cell receptor beta chains were sequenced from one sample in a study of blood T cell repertoires in COVID-19. Profiled with immunoSEQ multiplex PCR; TCRdb holds only in-frame clones, not every one. The table has 80,000 or so clones, over 75% seen once. Sequenced: peripheral blood. These receptors all stem from a man older than 75 with acute or convalescent COVID-19.

The V call is TRBV5-6, the J call TRBJ1-6; 9 bases are shared with TRBD1. The junction had 8 bases not matched to a gene; V was cut back by 4 bases and J by 6 bases. Germline V gene data show CDR1 as SGHDT and CDR2 as YYEEEE. The CDR3 totals 16 residues. The CDR3 reads CASSRKQGAGNSPLHF. The CDR3 DNA reads TGTGCCAGCAGCCGTAAACAGGGGGCAGGTAATTCACCCCTCCACTTT.

This clone was counted a few times. The chain has TRBV5-1 and TRBJ1-4, with D unresolved. In germline, CDR1 is SGHRS, CDR2 YFSETQ. This CDR3 spans 17 amino acids. V dropped 4 bases and J dropped 0 bases, with 16 bases sitting between them. The DNA for the CDR3 is TGCGCCAGCAGCCCCTCCGGTAGTCTGTCAACTAATGAAAAACTGTTTTTT. Translation gives CASSPSGSLSTNEKLFF.

The chain has TRBV2 and TRBJ1-2, with D tentatively TRBD1 (5 bases). Per the germline V gene, CDR1 is SNHLY and CDR2 is FYNNEI. V shed 7 bases and J shed 8 bases, with 20 bases lying between them. This CDR3 is built from 14 residues. CDR3 sequence (DNA): TGTGCCAGCAACCCAGGGATAGGGCGAAGAGGCTACACCTTC. The encoded protein is CASNPGIGRRGYTF.

This chain links TRBV9 with TRBJ1-1; 9 bases agree with TRBD1. The junction had 6 bases not matched to a gene; V was cut back by 4 bases and J by 5 bases. This CDR3 comprises 14 residues. CDR1 and CDR2 (germline): SGDLS, YYNGEE. The CDR3 DNA follows: TGTGCCAGCAGCCTCGGACAGGGGAGGACTGAAGCTTTCTTT. Its protein product is CASSLGQGRTEAFF.

The gene calls are TRBV7-9 and TRBJ1-5, with 9 nucleotides matching TRBD1. Germline V gives CDR1 SEHNR, CDR2 FQNEAQ (reference sequence). The length of the CDR3 is 16 residues. The trim removed 5 bases at V and 6 bases at J, leaving 11 bases unmatched. This chain's CDR3 is CASSDGQGLAGQPQHF. The CDR3 nucleotides are TGTGCCAGCAGCGATGGACAGGGGTTGGCGGGTCAGCCCCAGCATTTT.

This chain connects TRBV7-2 to TRBJ1-1; D might be TRBD1 (6 bases). Germline CDR1 is SGHTA and CDR2 is FQGNSA. The CDR3 consists of 14 residues. The V and J ends lost 4 bases and 6 bases respectively, with 15 bases between them. CDR3 in DNA: TGTGCCAGCAGCTCCCCCGGGGCAGGGGCTGAAGCTTTCTTT. This encodes CASSSPGAGAEAFF.

J is TRBJ1-2 and V is TRBV2; D unresolved. This CDR3 spans 10 amino acids. V shed 3 bases and J shed 10 bases, with 6 bases lying between them. Germline lookup yields CDR1 SNHLY and CDR2 FYNNEI. CDR3 amino acids: CASSDVNYTF. DNA of the CDR3: TGTGCCAGCAGTGACGTTAACTACACCTTC.

The chain employs TRBV4-1 and TRBJ1-1; TRBD1 is a possible D gene (5 bases). CDR1 and CDR2 from the germline V gene are MGHRA and YSYEKL. This CDR3 spans 16 amino acids. The V end was cut by 4 bases, the J end by 5 bases, with 20 bases between. CDR3 in amino acids: CASSPKVQGHKTEAFF. DNA for the CDR3: TGCGCCAGCAGCCCAAAGGTCCAGGGTCATAAGACTGAAGCTTTCTTT.

The genes are TRBV5-1 and TRBJ1-5, with TRBD1 matching 8 bases. CDR3 length: 14 amino acids. The ends lost 4 bases at V and 7 bases at J; junction bases unmatched: 7. Germline V lookup: CDR1 SGHRS, CDR2 YFSETQ. DNA of the CDR3: TGCGCCAGCAGCCAGGGGGCGGGAGAACAGCCCCAGCATTTT. Encoded protein: CASSQGAGEQPQHF.

This sequence joins TRBV7-2 and TRBJ1-5, with 8 bases matching TRBD1. CDR1 and CDR2 from the germline V gene are SGHTA and FQGNSA. V lost 5 bases and J lost 7; bases outside the gene matches: 10. The CDR3 runs 15 residues. DNA for the CDR3: TGTGCCAGCAGCCTAGGACAGGGCACTGTGCAGCCCCAGCATTTT. This encodes CASSLGQGTVQPQHF.

This clone was observed once. The chain recombines TRBV20-1 with TRBJ1-1; 8 positions agree with TRBD1. Trimming cost V 3 bases and J 11 bases; bases outside gene matches: 14. The CDR3 contains 14 residues. The germline CDR1 and CDR2 sequences are DFQATT and SNEGSKA (reference sequence). Here the CDR3 reads CSASPGQGRVGAFF. The CDR3, as DNA: TGCAGTGCTAGTCCCGGACAGGGTCGGGTGGGGGCTTTCTTT.

V and J are TRBV7-2 and TRBJ2-7, with TRBD2 identical over 8 bases. The CDR3 extends over 14 amino acids. V lost 6 bases to trimming and J lost 0 bases; unmatched junction nucleotides: 4. Germline CDR1 and CDR2: SGHTA and FQGNSA. CDR3 loop: CASRVAGSSYEQYF. CDR3 DNA: TGTGCCAGCAGGGTAGCGGGGAGCTCCTACGAGCAGTACTTC.

This rearrangement joins TRBV29-1 to TRBJ1-3; no reliable D call. Trimming removed 0 bases at V and 0 bases at J, with 6 bases between. From germline, CDR1 is SQVTM and CDR2 ANQGSEA. The CDR3 sequence is 14 residues long. The CDR3 DNA sequence: TGCAGCGTTGAAGAGGCCGTCTCTGGAAACACCATATATTTT. As protein: CSVEEAVSGNTIYF.

This rearrangement joins TRBV5-1 to TRBJ1-2; TRBD1 aligns across 7 bases. The germline gives CDR1 SGHRS, CDR2 YFSETQ. V lost 3 bases to trimming and J lost 7 bases; unmatched junction nucleotides: 3. The CDR3 covers 12 residues. The CDR3: CASSYGDSGYTF. CDR3 sequence (DNA): TGCGCCAGCAGCTACGGGGACAGTGGCTACACCTTC.

In the case of this clone: This CDR3 is also generated by other DNA sequences in the sample. V is TRBV7-3 and J is TRBJ1-6, with 7 positions matching TRBD1. There are 14 residues in the CDR3. V lost 2 bases and J lost 7; bases outside the gene matches: 2. Germline V gene sequence: CDR1 SGHTA, CDR2 FQGTGA. The CDR3 DNA reads as TGTGCCAGCAGCTTAGGGACAGCAAATTCACCCCTCCACTTT. Translation gives CASSLGTANSPLHF.

The genes are TRBV5-1 and TRBJ2-5; 16 bases align to TRBD2. With 4 bases clipped from V and 5 bases from J, the junction kept 5 bases outside the gene matches. Germline CDR1 is SGHRS and CDR2 is YFSETQ. The CDR3 sequence is 16 residues long. The chain's CDR3 is CASSTGTSGGVETQYF. CDR3 coding DNA: TGCGCCAGCAGCACCGGGACTAGCGGGGGGGTGGAGACCCAGTACTTC.

V gene TRBV4-1 combines with J gene TRBJ1-6; TRBD1 is a possible D gene (5 bases). V lost 2 bases, J lost 7 bases, and 15 bases lay in between. The V gene's germline CDR1 is MGHRA and CDR2 YSYEKL. CDR3 size: 16 residues. CDR3 loop: CASSQPHVAGNSPLHF. CDR3 coding DNA: TGCGCCAGCAGCCAACCCCACGTAGCAGGGAATTCACCCCTCCACTTT.

The chain couples TRBV3-1 (or the pseudogene TRBV3-2) to TRBJ2-7, with TRBD1 identical over 7 bases. The junction had 9 bases not matched to a gene; V was cut back by 3 bases and J by 7 bases. Germline-derived CDR1 and CDR2 are LGHDT and YNNKEL (reference sequence). The CDR3 is 14 amino acids. CDR3 loop: CASSQRQGVGEQYF. The CDR3 nucleotides are TGTGCCAGCAGCCAGCGACAGGGAGTAGGGGAGCAGTACTTC.

This sequence joins TRBV6-6 and TRBJ1-1; D not certain. V was pared by 5 bases and J by 1 base, with 23 bases between. This CDR3 is 18 amino acids long. Germline CDR1 MNHNY, CDR2 SVGAGI (reference sequence). CDR3 DNA: TGTGCCAGCAGTCCCAACTCGGGGATTGGATCGGGGAACACTGAAGCTTTCTTT. Protein sequence: CASSPNSGIGSGNTEAFF.

This chain uses TRBV7-3 with TRBJ2-5; tentative D call: TRBD1 (5 bases). The CDR3 totals 14 residues. Germline V gene lookup returns CDR1 SGHTA and CDR2 FQGTGA. V dropped 5 bases and J dropped 3 bases, with 13 bases sitting between them. This chain's CDR3 is CASSDTGEEETQYF. The CDR3 DNA is TGTGCCAGCAGCGATACAGGAGAAGAAGAGACCCAGTACTTC.

The chain carries TRBV6-6 and TRBJ1-1, with 7 bases aligning to TRBD1. The CDR3 is made up of 13 amino acids. The germline V gene has CDR1 MNHNY and CDR2 SVGAGI (reference sequence). Trimming cost V 7 bases and J 8 bases; bases outside gene matches: 10. This chain's CDR3 is CASTPEGQIEAFF. The CDR3 DNA sequence: TGTGCCAGCACCCCGGAGGGACAGATCGAAGCTTTCTTT.

This clone was observed a single time. The chain combines TRBV2 with TRBJ1-6; D is ambiguous. V lost 6 bases and J lost 6, with 12 bases in between. This CDR3 spans 14 amino acids. Germline loops: CDR1 SNHLY, CDR2 FYNNEI. CDR3 region: CASRGTDINSPLHF. CDR3 nucleotide sequence: TGTGCCAGCAGAGGAACTGACATTAATTCACCCCTCCACTTT.

The chain employs TRBV2 and TRBJ1-5; 10 bases map to TRBD1. The CDR3 is made up of 15 amino acids. V lost 7 bases to trimming and J lost 3 bases; unmatched junction nucleotides: 6. CDR1 is SNHLY, CDR2 FYNNEI, per germline. Written as DNA, the CDR3 is TGTGCCAGCAAACCGACAGGGGGCGTCAATCAGCCCCAGCATTTT. Translation: CASKPTGGVNQPQHF.